This is a list of T cell receptor beta chains from one sample in a study of T cells in Graves' hyperthyroidism and ophthalmopathy. TCRdb called the multiplex PCR reads again in MiXCR, with one record for every CDR3 protein. The data contain hundreds of thousands of distinct CDR3 sequences, about 16% of them singletons. Material: blood. These receptors all come from a woman in her 30s with Graves' hyperthyroidism. The CDR3 runs from the conserved cysteine through the conserved F or W. A D gene is named only where the DNA matches it firmly. Clone size appears in some rows only: once, few, many, or a class for an expanded clone.

V: TRBV6-1; size: .; J: TRBJ2-1; D: .; DNA: TGTGCCAGCAGTGAAGGAGTCAATGAGCAGTTCTTC; CDR3: CASSEGVNEQFF
V: TRBV5-8; size: .; J: TRBJ2-5; D: .; DNA: TGTGCCAGCAGCTTGGAGGGTCTGGGATCGGAGACCCAGTACTTC; CDR3: CASSLEGLGSETQYF
V: TRBV2; size: many; J: TRBJ1-2; D: TRBD1; DNA: TGTGCCGGCTTCTGGACAGGCCGCGAGGGAGATCAAACCGAGTTTAACTATGGCTACACCTTC; CDR3: CAGFWTGREGDQTEFNYGYTF
V: TRBV5-1; size: many; J: TRBJ2-1; D: .; DNA: TGCGCCAGCAGCCCAGGGTTTAGCTCCTACAATGAGCAGTTCTTC; CDR3: CASSPGFSSYNEQFF
V: TRBV19; size: .; J: TRBJ1-2; D: .; DNA: TGTGCCAGTAGTACCGCGGGCTTCTATGGCTACACCTTC; CDR3: CASSTAGFYGYTF
V: TRBV12-3/TRBV12-4; size: .; J: TRBJ1-1; D: .; DNA: TGTGCCAGCACCCTCGGCCCCTGGGACACTGAAGCTTTCTTT; CDR3: CASTLGPWDTEAFF
V: TRBV6-1; size: many; J: TRBJ2-7; D: .; DNA: TGTGCCACCCGACAGTCTGGCTCCTACGAGCAGTACTTC; CDR3: CATRQSGSYEQYF
V: TRBV5-1; size: .; J: TRBJ2-7; D: .; DNA: TGCGCCAGCAGCTTGGGAAGGCCAGGGGACTACGAGCAGTACTTC; CDR3: CASSLGRPGDYEQYF
V: TRBV7-9; size: .; J: TRBJ1-6; D: .; DNA: TGTGCCAGCAGCTCAACAGCATCGAATTCACCCCTCCACTTT; CDR3: CASSSTASNSPLHF
V: TRBV28; size: .; J: TRBJ2-7; D: TRBD1; DNA: TGTGCCAGCAGCAATCGACAGGGGCTCTACGAGCAGTACTTC; CDR3: CASSNRQGLYEQYF
V: TRBV28; size: many; J: TRBJ2-5; D: .; DNA: TGTGCCAGCACCGTTCAGTCCTCAAAAACCGGACGCCGGGAGACCCAGTACTTC; CDR3: CASTVQSSKTGRRETQYF
V: TRBV18; size: .; J: TRBJ2-7; D: .; DNA: TGTGCCAGCTCACTTAGGACAGATCGATACGAGCAGTACTTC; CDR3: CASSLRTDRYEQYF
V: TRBV20-1; size: .; J: TRBJ1-5; D: TRBD1; DNA: TGCAGTGCCAGGACAGGGAATAGCAATCAGCCCCAGCATTTT; CDR3: CSARTGNSNQPQHF
V: TRBV9; size: few; J: TRBJ2-5; D: TRBD2; DNA: TGTGCCAGCAGCAAGACTAGCGGCGGTGAGACCCAGTACTTC; CDR3: CASSKTSGGETQYF
V: TRBV29-1; size: many; J: TRBJ2-7; D: TRBD1; DNA: TGCAGCGTTGAGGGGGACAGGACCTACGAGCAGTACTTC; CDR3: CSVEGDRTYEQYF
V: TRBV20-1; size: few; J: TRBJ2-7; D: TRBD1; DNA: TGCAGTGCAATACAGGGGGCGTACTCCTACGAGCAGTACTTC; CDR3: CSAIQGAYSYEQYF
V: TRBV15; size: few; J: TRBJ2-1; D: .; DNA: TGTGCCACCAGCAGAGATCAGGACGATCGGCCGTTCTTC; CDR3: CATSRDQDDRPFF
V: TRBV3-1; size: .; J: TRBJ2-1; D: .; DNA: TGTGCCAGCAGCCAAGTTCGAACTAGCCGCAATGAGCAGTTCTTC; CDR3: CASSQVRTSRNEQFF
V: TRBV6-5; size: many; J: TRBJ2-1; D: TRBD2; DNA: TGTGCCAGCAGTTGGTCCGGGAGGGCCCTCGCGGGTGAGCAGTTCTTC; CDR3: CASSWSGRALAGEQFF
V: TRBV30; size: few; J: TRBJ2-2; D: .; DNA: TGTGCCTGGAGTGTATTAAGGGGGACCGGGGAGCTGTTTTTT; CDR3: CAWSVLRGTGELFF
V: TRBV20-1; size: .; J: TRBJ1-4; D: .; DNA: TGCAGTGCTCCTGGTCTTGAACGGGGAAAACTGTTTTTT; CDR3: CSAPGLERGKLFF
V: TRBV24-1; size: many; J: TRBJ2-5; D: .; DNA: TGTGCCACCAGTGGTGACGGGTACCAAGAGACCCAGTACTTC; CDR3: CATSGDGYQETQYF
V: TRBV3-1; size: .; J: TRBJ2-7; D: TRBD1; DNA: TGTGCCAGCAGCCAAGATCGGGGACAGGGCTACTACGAGCAGTACTTC; CDR3: CASSQDRGQGYYEQYF
V: TRBV5-1; size: .; J: TRBJ2-1; D: TRBD1; DNA: TGCGCCAGCAGCTTACTGGCGGGACAGGGGGGGGTTTACAATGAGCAGTTCTTC; CDR3: CASSLLAGQGGVYNEQFF
V: TRBV7-2; size: many; J: TRBJ1-1; D: .; DNA: TGTGCCAGCAGCAGACGGCATATGAACACTGAAGCTTTCTTT; CDR3: CASSRRHMNTEAFF
V: TRBV25-1; size: few; J: TRBJ1-6; D: .; DNA: TGTGCCAGCAGTGGGGGGGTCTTAAGCTCCTATAATTCACCCCTCCACTTT; CDR3: CASSGGVLSSYNSPLHF
V: TRBV12-3/TRBV12-4; size: .; J: TRBJ2-7; D: TRBD2; DNA: TGTGCCAGCAGTTTAGCTGGACTAGCGGGAATGCTTTTC; CDR3: CASSLAGLAGMLF
V: TRBV6-1; size: few; J: TRBJ2-6; D: TRBD2; DNA: TGTGCCAGCATCCCAACGGGGGGGGCTGGGGCCAACGTCCTGACTTTC; CDR3: CASIPTGGAGANVLTF
V: TRBV29-1; size: few; J: TRBJ1-1; D: TRBD1; DNA: TGCAGCGCCCAAGACAGGGATTACACTGAAGCTTTCTTT; CDR3: CSAQDRDYTEAFF
V: TRBV15; size: .; J: TRBJ2-7; D: .; DNA: TGTGCCACCAGCAGAGAGGAAGGGGCTGGGAACGAGCAGTACTTC; CDR3: CATSREEGAGNEQYF
V: TRBV18; size: many; J: TRBJ2-1; D: .; DNA: TGTGCCAGCTCACCGTGGGTCCCGTACAATGAGCAGTTCTTC; CDR3: CASSPWVPYNEQFF
V: TRBV30; size: .; J: TRBJ2-6; D: TRBD1; DNA: TGTGCCTGGGACAGGGCTAAGATCTCTGGGGCCAACGTCCTGACTTTC; CDR3: CAWDRAKISGANVLTF
V: TRBV11-2; size: many; J: TRBJ1-1; D: .; DNA: TGTGCCAGCAGCTTATCCTGGACAGATAAAGCTTTCTTT; CDR3: CASSLSWTDKAFF
V: TRBV3-1; size: .; J: TRBJ1-5; D: TRBD1; DNA: TGTGCCAGCAGCCAGGACAGGGGTTTTCAGCCCCAGCATTTT; CDR3: CASSQDRGFQPQHF
V: TRBV28; size: .; J: TRBJ1-2; D: TRBD1; DNA: TGTGCCAGCAGTACGCTCGGGACAGGGGGCGGTGGCTACACCTTC; CDR3: CASSTLGTGGGGYTF
V: TRBV13; size: few; J: TRBJ2-7; D: TRBD2; DNA: TGTGCCAGCAGCTTACCTAGCGGGACCCACGAGCAGTACTTC; CDR3: CASSLPSGTHEQYF
V: TRBV12-3/TRBV12-4; size: few; J: TRBJ1-5; D: TRBD1; DNA: TGTGCCAGCAGTTTTAGCCAGGGGGCGCGGTCTGGTCAGCCCCAGCATTTT; CDR3: CASSFSQGARSGQPQHF
V: TRBV7-3; size: many; J: TRBJ2-3; D: TRBD2; DNA: TGTGCCAGCAGCCCTCGGGCTAGCGGGGGGAAAGATACGCAGTATTTT; CDR3: CASSPRASGGKDTQYF
V: TRBV3-1; size: few; J: TRBJ2-7; D: TRBD1; DNA: TGTGCCAGCAGCCAACGCGGGACAGGGATCTCCTACGAGCAGTACTTC; CDR3: CASSQRGTGISYEQYF
V: TRBV7-2; size: .; J: TRBJ1-6; D: TRBD1; DNA: TGTGCCAGCAGCTTGACAGGGATTTCCTATAATTCACCCCTCCACTTT; CDR3: CASSLTGISYNSPLHF
V: TRBV6-2/TRBV6-3; size: .; J: TRBJ1-5; D: .; DNA: TGTGCCAGCAGTTACGATACAGGTTACCAGCCCCAGCATTTT; CDR3: CASSYDTGYQPQHF
V: TRBV6-1; size: few; J: TRBJ2-7; D: .; DNA: TGTGCCAGCAGTAACTCCCCAGACAAGTCGGCCTACGAGCAGTACTTC; CDR3: CASSNSPDKSAYEQYF
V: TRBV2; size: .; J: TRBJ2-2; D: .; DNA: TGTGCCAGCATCAGGGGTCCCGGGGAGCTGTTTTTT; CDR3: CASIRGPGELFF
V: TRBV20-1; size: many; J: TRBJ2-7; D: .; DNA: TGCAGTGCTAAACGGCCGAACACCTACGAGCAGTACTTC; CDR3: CSAKRPNTYEQYF
V: TRBV4-1; size: .; J: TRBJ2-5; D: .; DNA: TGCGCCAGCAGCCCTACCACAGGGTCGGGAGAGACCCAGTACTTC; CDR3: CASSPTTGSGETQYF
V: TRBV29-1; size: many; J: TRBJ1-1; D: .; DNA: TGCAGCGTTGTATACGGCCACACTGAAGCTTTCTTT; CDR3: CSVVYGHTEAFF
V: TRBV10-3; size: many; J: TRBJ2-1; D: TRBD2; DNA: TGTGCCTCCTCTAGCGGGAGCAGCGATGAGCAGTTCTTC; CDR3: CASSSGSSDEQFF
V: TRBV13; size: few; J: TRBJ2-5; D: .; DNA: TGTGCCAGCAGCTCAGACCTAGAGGGCCGAGAGACCCAGTACTTC; CDR3: CASSSDLEGRETQYF
V: TRBV28; size: many; J: TRBJ2-7; D: .; DNA: TGTGCCAGCAGTTTTGCGGGCCCCCTGGGGGAGCAGTACTTC; CDR3: CASSFAGPLGEQYF
V: TRBV28; size: many; J: TRBJ2-7; D: TRBD1; DNA: TGTGCCAGCAGTATGAGCTCCGGGACAGGGGTTACCTACGAGCAGTACTTC; CDR3: CASSMSSGTGVTYEQYF
V: TRBV18; size: few; J: TRBJ2-3; D: TRBD2; DNA: TGTGCCAGCTATGTAGTGACTAGCGTCACAGATACGCAGTATTTT; CDR3: CASYVVTSVTDTQYF
V: TRBV6-1; size: .; J: TRBJ1-1; D: .; DNA: TGTGCCACCGACAGTTTGAACACTGAAGCTTTCTTT; CDR3: CATDSLNTEAFF
V: TRBV7-2; size: many; J: TRBJ1-2; D: .; DNA: TGTGCCAGCAGCTCTACGAGGGGCGATGGCTACACCTTC; CDR3: CASSSTRGDGYTF
V: TRBV12-3/TRBV12-4; size: many; J: TRBJ1-5; D: .; DNA: TGTGCCAGCAGTTTCGACAGCTATAGCAATCAGCCCCAGCATTTT; CDR3: CASSFDSYSNQPQHF
V: TRBV18; size: many; J: TRBJ2-1; D: .; DNA: TGTGCCAGCTCGACAGCCCCGACTACCTACAATGAGCAGTTCTTC; CDR3: CASSTAPTTYNEQFF
V: TRBV15; size: .; J: TRBJ2-3; D: .; DNA: TGTGCCACCAGCCCAGGGGGGGGGTTGGGGCAGTATTTT; CDR3: CATSPGGGLGQYF
V: TRBV6-2/TRBV6-3; size: few; J: TRBJ2-1; D: TRBD2; DNA: TGTGCCAGCACCGACCTCTACTATTTGGAGGGAGGGAGATACAATGAGCAGTTCTTC; CDR3: CASTDLYYLEGGRYNEQFF